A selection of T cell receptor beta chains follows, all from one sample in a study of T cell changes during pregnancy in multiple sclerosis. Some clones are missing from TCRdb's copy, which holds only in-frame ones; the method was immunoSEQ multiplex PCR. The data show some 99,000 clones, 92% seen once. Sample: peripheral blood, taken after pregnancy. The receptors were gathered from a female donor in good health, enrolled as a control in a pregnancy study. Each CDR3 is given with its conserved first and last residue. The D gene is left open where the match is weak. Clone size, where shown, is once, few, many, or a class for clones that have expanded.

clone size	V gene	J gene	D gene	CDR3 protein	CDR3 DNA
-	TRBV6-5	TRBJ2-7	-	CASTSPGSISYEQYF	TGTGCCAGCACCTCGCCGGGTTCAATCTCCTACGAGCAGTACTTC
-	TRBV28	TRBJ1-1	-	CASSPFKPGQLNTEAFF	TGTGCCAGCAGTCCGTTTAAGCCCGGACAGTTGAACACTGAAGCTTTCTTT
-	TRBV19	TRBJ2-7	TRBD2	CASSTPGLASHEQYF	TGTGCCAGTAGTACCCCCGGACTAGCGTCCCACGAGCAGTACTTC
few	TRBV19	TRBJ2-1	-	CASSALGVPSSYNEQFF	TGTGCCAGTAGTGCGCTCGGGGTGCCGAGCTCCTACAATGAGCAGTTCTTC
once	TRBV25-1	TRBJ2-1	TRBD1	CASSGRDRENNEQFF	TGTGCCAGCAGCGGCCGGGACAGGGAGAACAATGAGCAGTTCTTC
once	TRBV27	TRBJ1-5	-	CASGMAGNSNQPQHF	TGTGCCTCAGGGATGGCGGGGAATAGCAATCAGCCCCAGCATTTT
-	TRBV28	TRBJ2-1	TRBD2	CASSRLAMAYNEQFF	TGTGCCAGCAGTAGACTAGCGATGGCCTACAATGAGCAGTTCTTC
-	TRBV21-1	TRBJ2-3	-	CASSKVRGGATSIGRSTDTQYF	TGTGCCAGCAGCAAAGTGCGGGGCGGGGCAACATCTATAGGCCGTAGCACAGATACGCAGTATTTT
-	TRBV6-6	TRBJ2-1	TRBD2	CASSYLLGTILNEQFF	TGTGCCAGCAGTTACTTGTTGGGGACTATTCTCAATGAGCAGTTCTTC
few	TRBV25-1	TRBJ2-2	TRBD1	CASSTGTGDTGELFF	TGTGCCAGCAGTACCGGGACAGGGGACACCGGGGAGCTGTTTTTT
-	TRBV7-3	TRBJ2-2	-	CASSFSSGELFF	TGTGCCAGCAGCTTTTCGAGCGGGGAGCTGTTTTTT
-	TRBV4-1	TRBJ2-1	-	CASSQDIPTDRGVF	TGCGCCAGCAGCCAAGATATTCCCACCGACCGCGGGGTCTTC
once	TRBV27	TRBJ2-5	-	CASSLGQFQETQYF	TGTGCCAGCAGTTTGGGGCAATTCCAAGAGACCCAGTACTTC
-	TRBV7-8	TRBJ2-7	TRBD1	CASSPRQGPSSYEQYF	TGTGCCAGCAGCCCCCGACAGGGGCCTAGCTCCTACGAGCAGTACTTC
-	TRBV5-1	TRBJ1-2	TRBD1	CASSGGTGGNGYTF	TGCGCCAGCAGCGGAGGGACAGGGGGTAATGGCTACACCTTC
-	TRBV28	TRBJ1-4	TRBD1	CASSLYGDRQNEKLFF	TGTGCCAGCAGTTTATACGGGGACAGACAGAATGAAAAACTGTTTTTT
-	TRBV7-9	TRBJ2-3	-	CASSLEGRTDTQYF	TGTGCCAGCAGCTTAGAAGGCAGGACAGATACGCAGTATTTT
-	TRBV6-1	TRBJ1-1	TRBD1	CASSWTGVNTEAFF	TGTGCCAGCAGCTGGACAGGGGTGAACACTGAAGCTTTCTTT
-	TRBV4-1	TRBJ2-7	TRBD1	CASSGRDRGVGVSEQYF	TGCGCCAGCAGCGGCCGGGACAGGGGTGTCGGTGTTTCCGAGCAGTACTTC
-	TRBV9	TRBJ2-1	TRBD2	CASSPSGTNNEQFF	TGTGCCAGCAGCCCCAGCGGGACCAACAATGAGCAGTTCTTC
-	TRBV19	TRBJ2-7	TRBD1	CASSTGTGNYEQYF	TGTGCCAGTAGTACCGGGACAGGGAACTACGAGCAGTACTTC
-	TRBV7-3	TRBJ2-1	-	CASSLSAYNEQFF	TGTGCCAGCAGCTTATCAGCGTACAATGAGCAGTTCTTC
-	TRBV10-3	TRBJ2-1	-	CAIRIDNEQFF	TGTGCCATCAGAATAGACAATGAGCAGTTCTTC
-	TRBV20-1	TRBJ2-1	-	CSALSYNEQFF	TGCAGTGCTCTCTCCTACAATGAGCAGTTCTTC
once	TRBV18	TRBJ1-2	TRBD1	CASSPSRGRDYGYTF	TGTGCCAGCTCACCAAGTAGGGGGCGCGACTATGGCTACACCTTC
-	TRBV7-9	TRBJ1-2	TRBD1	CASSLGGQGNYGYTF	TGTGCCAGCAGCTTAGGGGGACAGGGGAACTATGGCTACACCTTC
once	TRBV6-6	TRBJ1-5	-	CASWRAENQPQHF	TGTGCCAGCTGGCGGGCAGAGAATCAGCCCCAGCATTTT
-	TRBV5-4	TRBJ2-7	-	CASSLGTTYEQYF	TGTGCCAGCAGCTTGGGGACTACCTACGAGCAGTACTTC
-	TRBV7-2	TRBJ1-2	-	CASSGRGRWNGYTF	TGTGCCAGCAGCGGGAGGGGCAGGTGGAATGGCTACACCTTC
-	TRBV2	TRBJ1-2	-	CASSDLPANYGYTF	TGTGCCAGCAGTGATCTGCCGGCTAACTATGGCTACACCTTC